Sequencing of this TCR beta chain was carried out in a study of a mutant IDH1 vaccine in newly diagnosed glioma. Study summary: There were approximately 62% males and about 38% females among treated patients, whose mean age was roughly 40 years. Earlier treatment was radiotherapy, temozolomide, or both, with most getting both. General study results and limits: No link was apparently found between pseudoprogression and changes in top peripheral T cell clonotypes.

As to this clone: Its target is not known.

Time point indicated: baseline, week 1 (first vaccination visit). Treatment noted: pre-vaccination baseline after standard-of-care therapy. New WHO grade 3 or 4 IDH1-mutant, ATRX-lost astrocytomas were present in all donors. The CDR3 is 15 amino acids. J was trimmed by 2 bases and V by 0 bases; bases with no gene match: 4. Looked up from germline, CDR1 is SGHNT and CDR2 is YYREEE (reference sequence). Data came from immunoSEQ multiplex PCR; TCRdb stores just in-frame clones and leaves some out. The sample has about 38,000 clones, around 78% seen once. The chain employs TRBV5-4 and TRBJ2-5; 7 nucleotides match TRBD2. Sequencing was performed on PBMCs, taken from a glioma patient treated with radiotherapy, temozolomide or both. The TCR originated in a man aged 35 to 55 with glioma. Some clones in this sample may be carry-over from other donors' samples. CDR3 DNA sequence: TGTGCCAGCAGCTTGGCCGCGGGAGTTCAAGAGACCCAGTACTTC. Its protein product is CASSLAAGVQETQYF.